This section outlines one TCR beta chain sequence together with its context. Its binding antigen is unknown. No base qualities exist here, and no much larger clone lies one base off it. TCR beta CDR3 regions were sequenced from DNA using the immunoSEQ hsTCRbeta Kit. Per the original workflow: The ImmunoSEQ Analyzer was used to analyse the TCR sequencing data. T cell clonality was defined as 1 minus Pielou's evenness computed on productive rearrangements. The inverse Simpson index, applied to productive templates, was used to measure T cell diversity. T cell density was expressed as TCR beta template counts normalized to usable DNA, with usable DNA estimated by amplifying and sequencing housekeeping genes. Two-sided Kruskal-Wallis tests were used to compare TCR metrics across histologic stages. TCRdb limited this immuneACCESS table to in-frame rearrangements with V and J called. A share of clones is missing; checked studies link under half to unresolved V genes, and the rest is unexplained. Clone size and the V and J calls come from that table; the DNA yielded D and trimming. For this sample there are almost 3,000 clones; around 86% appear just once. The ten largest clonotypes hold around 8.5% of the sample.

This entry is derived from a study of immune evolution from preneoplasia to lung adenocarcinoma (dated by TCRdb to the early 2020s). Regarding the complete study: The study profiled immune contexture across lung adenocarcinoma precursors and invasive adenocarcinoma using immune gene expression, TCR sequencing and multiplex immunofluorescence. Resected precursor lesions (AAH, AIS, MIA) and invasive adenocarcinomas were compared against paired morphologically normal lung tissue. Sample size was determined by specimen availability and not by a prior power calculation. The immune data were integrated with whole exome sequencing and methylation data from the same cohort of nodules. A total of under 60 patients with pulmonary nodules who underwent surgical resection were included in the overall cohort. TCR sequencing data were obtained from 51 patients. It was reported in the study that 95 to 120 samples were used for TCR sequencing. POLYSOLVER was used to infer class I HLA alleles from exome data, and LOHHLA was used to detect allele-specific HLA loss.

On the study overall, not on this receptor specifically: The findings were based on association rather than direct causation, and larger cohorts with long-term follow-up and longitudinal biopsies were deemed needed. The highest clonality was observed in normal lung, whereas higher T cell density and diversity but lower clonality appeared to be present in later-stage lesions. Because all patients came from Japan and China, whether the findings apply to Western populations was uncertain. Normal lung had the highest top T cell clone frequencies, which appeared to decline progressively from AAH through AIS, MIA and invasive adenocarcinoma.

Resection was performed on patients in Japan or China between about 2013 and 2018. The histologic diagnosis of each case was independently confirmed on H&E slides by two lung cancer pathologists. The AllPrep DNA/RNA FFPE Kit was used to isolate DNA from FFPE tissue. The TCR comes from a person between 55 and 80 years old with lung adenocarcinoma. Sequencing used FFPE adjacent normal lung tissue.

The CDR3 here reads CASRKTGGQFAQYF. The DNA is as follows: TGTGCCAGTAGAAAGACGGGGGGCCAATTTGCCCAGTACTTC. The V and J segments used are TRBV19 and TRBJ2-5; 7 matching bases give a weak D call of TRBD2. The CDR3 contains 14 residues, cysteine and phenylalanine counted. Here the CDR3 DNA is all that survives: 42 bases in frame from base 1. At the junction V is shortened by 6 bases and J by 9 bases, with 20 bases in between. Per the germline V gene (reference sequence), LNHDA is the CDR1 and SQIVND is the CDR2. With all but the CDR3 taken from the reference TRBV19 and TRBJ2-5 genes, the full variable domain is: DGGITQSPKYLFRKEGQNVTLSCEQNLNHDAMYWYRQDPGQGLRLIYYSQIVNDFQKGDIAEGYSVSREKKESFPLTVTSAQKNPTAFYLCASRKTGGQFAQYFGPGTRLLVL.